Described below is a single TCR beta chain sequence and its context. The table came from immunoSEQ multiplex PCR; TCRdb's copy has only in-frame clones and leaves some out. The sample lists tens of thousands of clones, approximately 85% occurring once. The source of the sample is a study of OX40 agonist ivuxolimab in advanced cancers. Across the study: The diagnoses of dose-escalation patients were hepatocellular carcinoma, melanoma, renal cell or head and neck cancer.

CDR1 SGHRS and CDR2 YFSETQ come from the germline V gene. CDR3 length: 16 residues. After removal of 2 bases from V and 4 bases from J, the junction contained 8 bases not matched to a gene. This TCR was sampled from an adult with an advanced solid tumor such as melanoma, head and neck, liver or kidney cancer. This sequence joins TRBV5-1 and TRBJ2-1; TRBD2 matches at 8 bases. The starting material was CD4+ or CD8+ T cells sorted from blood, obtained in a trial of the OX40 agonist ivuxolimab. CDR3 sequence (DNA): TGCGCCAGCAGCTTTAGAAGCGGGAGCGTTTACAATGAGCAGTTCTTC. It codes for CASSFRSGSVYNEQFF.